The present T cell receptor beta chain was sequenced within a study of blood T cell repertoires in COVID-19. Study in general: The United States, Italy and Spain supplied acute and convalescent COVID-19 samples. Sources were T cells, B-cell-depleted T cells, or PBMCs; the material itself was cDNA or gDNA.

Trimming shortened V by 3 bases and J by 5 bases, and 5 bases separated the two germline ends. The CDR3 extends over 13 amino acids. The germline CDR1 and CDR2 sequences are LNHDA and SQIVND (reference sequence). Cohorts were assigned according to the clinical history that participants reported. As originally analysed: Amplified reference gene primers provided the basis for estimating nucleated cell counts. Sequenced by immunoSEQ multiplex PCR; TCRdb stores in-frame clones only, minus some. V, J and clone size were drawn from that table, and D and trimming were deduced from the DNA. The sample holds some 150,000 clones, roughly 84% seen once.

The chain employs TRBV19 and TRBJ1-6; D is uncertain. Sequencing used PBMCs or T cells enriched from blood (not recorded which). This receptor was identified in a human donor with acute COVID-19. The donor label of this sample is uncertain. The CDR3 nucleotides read TGTGCCAGTAGTATGAACAATAATTCACCCCTCCACTTT. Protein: CASSMNNNSPLHF.